This TCR beta chain was captured by sequencing in a study of blood T cell repertoires in COVID-19. Study in general: Researchers got acute and convalescent COVID-19 samples from the United States, Italy and Spain. PBMCs, B-cell-depleted T cells, or T cells provided the cDNA or gDNA that made up the material.

This clone occurred once. One end of the junction does not line up with germline, which may come from a read error. In the source study's methods: Reference gene primers were amplified, and this amplification served to estimate nucleated cell counts. Clones were sequenced by immunoSEQ multiplex PCR, and TCRdb holds only the in-frame ones, with some missing. V, J and clone size are those of that table, while D and trimming were read from the DNA. Of 200,000 to 250,000 clones in the sample, about 89% are singletons; the top ten hold around 6.5%. Germline V gene data show CDR1 as MDHEN and CDR2 as SYDVKM. CDR3 size: 16 residues.

What was sequenced was peripheral blood. This chain links TRBV28 with TRBJ2-5; D is perhaps TRBD2 (5 bases). This TCR was sampled from a man between 60 and 75 years old who had recovered from COVID-19. The CDR3 loop is CASSLLALTPQEAQYF. The DNA of the CDR3 is TGTGCCAGCAGTTTACTAGCCTTAACCCCCCAAGAGGCCCAGTACTTC.